This T cell receptor beta chain was recorded in a study of T cell responses to AZD1222 COVID-19 vaccine. The CDR3 totals 11 residues. V shed 8 bases, J shed 9 bases, and the junction held 5 bases outside the gene matches. The repertoire was sequenced with immunoSEQ multiplex PCR; TCRdb's copy has only in-frame clones and lacks some. The table includes roughly 120,000 clones, 70% to 85% detected once. Sample: peripheral blood, taken on day 0 of AZD1222 vaccination. V is TRBV12-3 or TRBV12-4 and J is TRBJ2-5; TRBD2 matches at 8 bases. The sequence came from an adult in good health. CDR3 sequence (DNA): TGTGCCAGCTGCCGGGGGGGGCCCCAGTACTTC. This codes for CASCRGGPQYF.